Shown below are 21 T cell receptor beta chains from a single sample sequenced in a study of vaccination and CD4 T cells after COVID-19. The treatment is: approximately nine-day PBMC culture with coronavirus spike peptide pools or control peptides (ViraFEST assay). Cultured CD4+ T cells had their DNA profiled by the Oncomine TCR Beta short-read assay. TCRdb independently ran MiXCR on the PCR reads; one entry per CDR3 protein. The table has roughly 17,000 distinct CDR3 sequences, 43% seen once. These receptors have no known antigen. The sequencing used CD4+ T cells from blood, cultured in vitro, collected before SARS-CoV-2 vaccination. All receptors derive from a human donor who had recovered from COVID-19.

The chain recombines TRBV27 with TRBJ1-2; D remains ambiguous. Trimming took 9 bases from V and 1 from J, leaving 12 bases between them. CDR3 size: 13 residues. Germline values: CDR1 MNHEY, CDR2 SMNVEV (reference sequence). DNA for the CDR3: TGTGCCAGTTCGGGAGGCCTTAACTATGGCTACACCTTC. As protein: CASSGGLNYGYTF.

V gene TRBV20-1 combines with J gene TRBJ2-1; D perhaps matches TRBD2 (6 bases). CDR1 is DFQATT, CDR2 SNEGSKA, per germline (reference sequence). The CDR3 covers 10 residues. V lost 7 bases to trimming and J lost 5 bases, with 6 bases between them. CDR3: CSGGDNEQFF. The CDR3 DNA reads TGCAGTGGGGGGGACAATGAGCAGTTCTTC.

This clonotype came up a few times. The V gene is TRBV6-1, the J gene TRBJ2-3, with 9 bases matching TRBD1. Looked up from germline, CDR1 is MNHNS and CDR2 is SASEGT. This CDR3 spans 14 amino acids. V gave up 5 bases and J gave up 4 bases; unmatched junction bases: 4. The CDR3 sequence is CASSTRDRADTQYF. In nucleotides, the CDR3 is TGTGCCAGCAGTACCCGGGACAGGGCAGATACGCAGTATTTT.

Only one count was recorded for this clonotype. The chain has TRBV20-1 and TRBJ2-3; D might be TRBD2 (5 bases). The CDR3 is 11 residues long. Germline V gives CDR1 DFQATT, CDR2 SNEGSKA (reference sequence). The V end was cut by 1 base, the J end by 6 bases, with 5 bases between. CDR3 nucleotide sequence: TGCAGTGCTAGAGGAGGGGATACGCAGTATTTT. It translates to CSARGGDTQYF.

The chain carries TRBV20-1 and TRBJ2-2; D possibly matches TRBD1 or TRBD2 (5 bases each). The CDR3 is 15 amino acids. V was pared by 3 bases and J by 6 bases, with 17 bases between. Germline V lookup: CDR1 DFQATT, CDR2 SNEGSKA (reference sequence). The CDR3 protein is CSASAGTVRAGELFF. For the CDR3, the DNA is TGCAGTGCTAGTGCCGGGACGGTCCGGGCCGGGGAGCTGTTTTTT.

This clonotype was counted between two and nine times. The gene calls are TRBV7-2 and TRBJ1-5, with TRBD1 matching 9 bases. In germline, CDR1 is SGHTA, CDR2 FQGNSA. The CDR3 covers 16 residues. The ends lost 0 bases at V and 5 bases at J; junction bases unmatched: 5. CDR3 nucleotides: TGTGCCAGCAGCTTAGCGGCGGGACAGGGTGATCAGCCCCAGCATTTT. Translated: CASSLAAGQGDQPQHF.

This chain uses TRBV20-1 with TRBJ2-1, with 9 bases fitting TRBD2. The ends lost 6 bases at V and 9 bases at J; junction bases unmatched: 15. The germline V gene encodes CDR1 DFQATT and CDR2 SNEGSKA (reference sequence). This CDR3 contains 15 residues. The CDR3 loop is CSATRVVAGASEQFF. The CDR3 bases are TGCAGTGCCACCCGGGTGGTAGCGGGAGCGAGTGAGCAGTTCTTC.

This chain connects TRBV6-1 to TRBJ1-5, with a possible D match to TRBD1 (6 bases). The V end was cut by 8 bases, the J end by 3 bases, with 14 bases between. The germline V gene encodes CDR1 MNHNS and CDR2 SASEGT. This CDR3 spans 14 amino acids. The CDR3 here is CASAPGGNNQPQHF. The CDR3 coding sequence is TGTGCCAGCGCTCCGGGGGGCAACAATCAGCCCCAGCATTTT.

The chain carries TRBV29-1 and TRBJ2-2; 9 positions match TRBD1. The trim removed 2 bases at V and 8 bases at J, leaving 9 bases unmatched. CDR1 is SQVTM, CDR2 ANQGSEA, per germline. The CDR3 is made up of 15 amino acids. The CDR3 DNA is TGCAGCGTTGAAATAACCGGGACAGGGCGTGGGGAGCTGTTTTTT. As protein: CSVEITGTGRGELFF.

This clonotype turned up a few times. The V call is TRBV5-4, the J call TRBJ2-3; 8 nucleotides agree with TRBD1. V dropped 2 bases and J dropped 3; count of bases not matched to a gene: 5. There are 15 residues in the CDR3. Germline V gene lookup returns CDR1 SGHNT and CDR2 YYREEE (reference sequence). The CDR3 DNA is TGTGCCAGCAGCTTCGCAGGGGGCAGAACAGATACGCAGTATTTT. It encodes CASSFAGGRTDTQYF.

This clonotype has a handful of counts. This chain links TRBV7-9 with TRBJ2-5; D is unresolved. The ends were cut back, 4 bases at V and 0 bases at J, with 18 bases in the middle. The length of the CDR3 is 17 residues. The germline CDR1 and CDR2 sequences are SEHNR and FQNEAQ (reference sequence). The CDR3 DNA sequence: TGTGCCAGCAGCTCACGGGTAGGAAGGAGAGACCAAGAGACCCAGTACTTC. Amino acid sequence: CASSSRVGRRDQETQYF.

The genes are TRBV7-2 and TRBJ2-1, with 8 bases lining up with TRBD2. V trimming: 1 base; J trimming: 2 bases; junction bases outside the gene matches: 1. Germline V gene sequence: CDR1 SGHTA, CDR2 FQGNSA. CDR3 length: 15 residues. CDR3: CASSLVAGTYNEQFF. The CDR3 DNA sequence: TGTGCCAGCAGCTTAGTAGCGGGGACCTACAATGAGCAGTTCTTC. Drawing the rest from reference TRBV7-2 and TRBJ2-1, the complete variable domain is GAGVSQSPSNKVTEKGKDVELRCDPISGHTALYWYRQSLGQGLEFLIYFQGNSAPDKSGLPSDRFSAERTGGSVSTLTIQRTQQEDSAVYLCASSLVAGTYNEQFFGPGTRLTVL.

In this sample, this clonotype turned up a few times. J is TRBJ1-1 and V is TRBV7-2; possibly TRBD1 for D (5 bases). Looked up from germline, CDR1 is SGHTA and CDR2 is FQGNSA. With 5 bases removed from V and 0 bases from J, the gap between germline ends came to 16 bases. CDR3 length equals 16 residues. The CDR3 coding sequence is TGTGCCAGCAGCCCCGACAGTACTAAATTGAACACTGAAGCTTTCTTT. Translating it yields CASSPDSTKLNTEAFF.

V and J are TRBV9 and TRBJ2-7; 8 bases agree with TRBD1. The CDR3 length is 15 residues. Germline lookup yields CDR1 SGDLS and CDR2 YYNGEE. V lost 3 bases to trimming and J lost 3 bases; unmatched junction nucleotides: 8. In nucleotides, the CDR3 is TGTGCCAGCAGCGCCGACCGGGACAGGAGCTACGAGCAGTACTTC. Encoded protein: CASSADRDRSYEQYF.

The chain is built from TRBV6-2 or TRBV6-3 and TRBJ1-4; weak D call: TRBD1 (6 bases). CDR1 is MNHEY and CDR2 is SVGEGT in the germline V gene. With 7 bases removed from V and 8 bases from J, the gap between germline ends came to 14 bases. This CDR3 contains 13 residues. This CDR3 is CASNKNRVEKLFF. The DNA of the CDR3 is TGTGCCAGCAACAAAAACAGGGTCGAAAAACTGTTTTTT.

This clonotype appeared a single time. The chain carries TRBV28 and TRBJ2-1; TRBD2 matches 13 bases. V was clipped by 6 bases and J by 12 bases; unmatched bases: 11. Germline V gives CDR1 MDHEN, CDR2 SYDVKM. This CDR3 is built from 15 residues. The CDR3 loop reads CASSRRLAGGYGQFF. CDR3 nucleotide sequence: TGTGCCAGCAGCCGGAGACTAGCGGGAGGCTATGGGCAGTTCTTC.

This clonotype was counted a few times. The rearrangement joins TRBV21-1 to TRBJ1-5; the table's D call of TRBD1 was not tested on the DNA. TRBV21-1 is labeled a pseudogene. CDR3 length: 19 amino acids. The DNA for the CDR3 is TGTGCCAGCAGCAAAGAGGCTGGGGCGCGGGAAGTTAGCAATCAGCCCCAGCATTTT. Residues: CASSKEAGAREVSNQPQHF.

The CDR3 sequence is CASTALARDPPQHF. The DNA of the CDR3 is TGTGCCAGCACAGCGTTGGCTCGAGACCCGCCCCAGCATTTT. The rearrangement links TRBV6-1 to TRBJ1-5; D is uncertain. The length of the CDR3 is 14 residues. In germline, CDR1 is MNHNS, CDR2 SASEGT. Trimming stripped 7 bases from V and 9 bases from J, with 19 bases between.

The chain joins TRBV12-3 or TRBV12-4 to TRBJ1-2, with a weak D call TRBD1 (5 bases). The CDR3 length is 14 residues. V lost 5 bases and J lost 4, with 14 bases in between. The DNA for the CDR3 is TGTGCCAGCAGTACAGGATCGGGATCCTATGGCTACACCTTC. As protein: CASSTGSGSYGYTF.

The chain uses TRBV20-1 and TRBJ2-4; TRBD2 matches 11 bases. The CDR3 is 16 residues long. Germline CDR1 DFQATT, CDR2 SNEGSKA (reference sequence). With V trimmed by 5 bases and J by 0 bases, 6 bases remained unmatched. Written as DNA, the CDR3 is TGCAGTGCTGGGGGACTAGCGGTACTAGCCAAAAACATTCAGTACTTC. Its translation is CSAGGLAVLAKNIQYF.

This clonotype was observed a few times. The junction shows a germline mismatch at one end, possibly a read error. The DNA of the CDR3 is TGTGCCAGCAGCTTACCCGGGACTGGCTATCACTTT. Protein product: CASSLPGTGYHF. The V gene is TRBV7-3, the J gene TRBJ1-1, with D tentatively TRBD1 (5 bases). In germline, CDR1 is SGHTA, CDR2 FQGTGA. This CDR3 is 12 amino acids long.